This TCR beta chain was found in a study of blood T cells in healthy people across ages. The germline V gene encodes CDR1 MGHRA and CDR2 YSYEKL. CDR3 size: 14 residues. V lost 0 bases to trimming and J lost 4 bases, with 9 bases between them. As to this clonotype: Its antigen is undetermined. Being one base from a much bigger clone, this may be a read error.

The study drew donors from healthy Caucasian individuals in Russia aged roughly 6 to 90. Total RNA extracted from each sample amounted to at least 5 micrograms. Study-wide results and limits: Unsorted PBMCs prevented conclusive naive versus antigen-experienced comparison.

A J-beta primer mix and a sample-barcoded 5' primer were used in a second PCR of roughly 7 to 12 cycles. Samples each returned at least 3 million CDR3-containing paired-end reads. TCRdb recomputed calls from the 5' RACE reads with MiXCR, one row per CDR3 protein. The profile shows around 1.5 million distinct CDR3 sequences, roughly a third of them singletons. This receptor was taken from a woman in her 30s in good health. Sequencing input: blood. The gene calls are TRBV4-1 and TRBJ1-2, with D possibly TRBD1 on 6 matching bases. The CDR3 DNA is TGCGCCAGCAGCCAAGATACAGGGCGCTATGGCTACACCTTC. Protein: CASSQDTGRYGYTF.